This is a list of T cell receptor beta chains from one sample in a study of shared clonotypes between healthy human individuals. Here immunoSEQ multiplex PCR was the method, and the copy in TCRdb shows in-frame clones only, minus some. The sample holds 2 million to 2.5 million clones; under 95% are singletons and the top ten take about 1.5%. The sequencing input was naive CD8+ T cells from PBMCs. The receptors derive from a man aged 18 to 30 in good health. Some clones in this sample may be carry-over from other donors' samples. Both conserved end residues are part of each CDR3. Each record gives: clone size, V gene, CDR3 protein. Clone size is given for some rows only: seen once, a few or many times, or a class if the clone is expanded.

>-|TRBV5-1
CASSPTSGRASGANVLTF
>-|TRBV19
CASRTPGLRYNEQFF
>-|TRBV11-2
CASSFGPTYEQYF
>-|TRBV12-5
CASGFGAGFTEAFF
>-|TRBV6-5
CASSGYGYEKLFF
>-|TRBV30
CAWSVLISYEQYF
>-|TRBV16
CASSQLAGEETDTQYF
>-|TRBV29-1
CSVASGRDLNEQFF
>-|TRBV28
CASSYLTVAYGYTF
>-|TRBV5-4
CASSRLAGGNVYNEQFF
>once|TRBV10-2
CASSESEIGLIPMNTEAFF
>-|TRBV7-6
CASSSPGAEQYF
>-|TRBV19
CASSAQIGREKLEQYF
>-|TRBV9
CASSASGTADTQYF
>-|TRBV4-1
CASSLAGVTDTQYF
>once|TRBV20-1
CSARNYGYTF
>-|TRBV13
CASSSRLRTGDGANVLTF
>-|TRBV27
CASNARGDTQYF
>-|TRBV18
CASSPPEQPYEQYF
>-|TRBV28
CASSSPGHDSYEQYF
>-|TRBV9
CASSVARSAIGANVLTF
>-|TRBV27
CASSLVLTSYEQYF
>-|TRBV2
CASTGGEQYF
>-|TRBV5-5
CASSLLDGGELFF
>-|TRBV9
CASSFRLAGYNEQFF
>few|TRBV5-1
CASSLDAGYTF
>once|TRBV5-1
CASSLVSLLNTEAFF
>-|TRBV6-1
CASSTGGGTEAFF
>-|TRBV11-2
CASSLRGTSATNEKLFF
>-|TRBV15
CATSSSTIGANEQFF
>-|TRBV19
CASSIKLAGGEQYF
>-|TRBV6-6
CASSYLANTGELFF
>-|TRBV5-1
CASSLRVAGGDTKETQYF
>-|TRBV9
CASSGGTGGEANYGYTF
>-|TRBV28
CASSFLSTGEGKEKLFF
>-|TRBV14
CASSQPTFGETQYF
>-|TRBV6-5
CASSYSLADLTDTQYF
>-|TRBV4-1
CASSQDPGLSYEQYF
>-|TRBV25-1
CASTVNLGEGYEQYF
>-|TRBV5-1
CASSYTSYEQYF
>-|TRBV7-2
CASSLVAGVEQYF
>-|TRBV10-3
CAISESGVRGRVYEQYF
>-|TRBV7-6
CASSLTNEQFF
>-|TRBV19
CASYSREQYF
>-|TRBV28
CASSLSFSQNYGYTF
>-|TRBV19
CASSIRASAYNEQFF
>-|TRBV5-1
CASSSTDRGIYEQYF
>-|TRBV7-2
CASSPMGRSSYEQYF
>-|TRBV27
CASSLFGGAFIEQYF
>-|TRBV27
CASSPWTGEDTGELFF
>-|TRBV15
CATSGLNTEAFF
>-|TRBV4-1
CASSWTGSSYNEQFF
>-|TRBV5-4
CASSFAGAEGYTF
>-|TRBV27
CASSLLAGVHEQFF